The source of this T cell receptor (beta chain) is a study of T cell responses to AZD1222 COVID-19 vaccine. Findings of the study overall: In the spike-specific TCR repertoire, nearly half reportedly target unmutated variant regions. Donors skewed white British and female; clonal diversity was possibly underestimated. Baseline serology detected seropositivity in only six AZD1222 recipients.

The table came from immunoSEQ multiplex PCR; TCRdb's copy has only in-frame clones and leaves some out. The sample contains over 150,000 clones, around 90% of which appear only once. In the case of this clone: The antigen remains unidentified.

CDR3 size: 15 residues. The germline CDR1 and CDR2 sequences are SGHVS and FQNEAQ. V lost 6 bases, J lost 0 bases, and 11 bases lay in between. The sequence derives from an adult in good health. This material consisted of peripheral blood, taken on day 0 of AZD1222 vaccination. The rearrangement joins TRBV7-8 to TRBJ1-4; D gene uncertain. The CDR3: CASRQSLATNEKLFF. The CDR3 DNA reads as TGTGCCAGCAGACAGAGTTTAGCAACTAATGAAAAACTGTTTTTT.